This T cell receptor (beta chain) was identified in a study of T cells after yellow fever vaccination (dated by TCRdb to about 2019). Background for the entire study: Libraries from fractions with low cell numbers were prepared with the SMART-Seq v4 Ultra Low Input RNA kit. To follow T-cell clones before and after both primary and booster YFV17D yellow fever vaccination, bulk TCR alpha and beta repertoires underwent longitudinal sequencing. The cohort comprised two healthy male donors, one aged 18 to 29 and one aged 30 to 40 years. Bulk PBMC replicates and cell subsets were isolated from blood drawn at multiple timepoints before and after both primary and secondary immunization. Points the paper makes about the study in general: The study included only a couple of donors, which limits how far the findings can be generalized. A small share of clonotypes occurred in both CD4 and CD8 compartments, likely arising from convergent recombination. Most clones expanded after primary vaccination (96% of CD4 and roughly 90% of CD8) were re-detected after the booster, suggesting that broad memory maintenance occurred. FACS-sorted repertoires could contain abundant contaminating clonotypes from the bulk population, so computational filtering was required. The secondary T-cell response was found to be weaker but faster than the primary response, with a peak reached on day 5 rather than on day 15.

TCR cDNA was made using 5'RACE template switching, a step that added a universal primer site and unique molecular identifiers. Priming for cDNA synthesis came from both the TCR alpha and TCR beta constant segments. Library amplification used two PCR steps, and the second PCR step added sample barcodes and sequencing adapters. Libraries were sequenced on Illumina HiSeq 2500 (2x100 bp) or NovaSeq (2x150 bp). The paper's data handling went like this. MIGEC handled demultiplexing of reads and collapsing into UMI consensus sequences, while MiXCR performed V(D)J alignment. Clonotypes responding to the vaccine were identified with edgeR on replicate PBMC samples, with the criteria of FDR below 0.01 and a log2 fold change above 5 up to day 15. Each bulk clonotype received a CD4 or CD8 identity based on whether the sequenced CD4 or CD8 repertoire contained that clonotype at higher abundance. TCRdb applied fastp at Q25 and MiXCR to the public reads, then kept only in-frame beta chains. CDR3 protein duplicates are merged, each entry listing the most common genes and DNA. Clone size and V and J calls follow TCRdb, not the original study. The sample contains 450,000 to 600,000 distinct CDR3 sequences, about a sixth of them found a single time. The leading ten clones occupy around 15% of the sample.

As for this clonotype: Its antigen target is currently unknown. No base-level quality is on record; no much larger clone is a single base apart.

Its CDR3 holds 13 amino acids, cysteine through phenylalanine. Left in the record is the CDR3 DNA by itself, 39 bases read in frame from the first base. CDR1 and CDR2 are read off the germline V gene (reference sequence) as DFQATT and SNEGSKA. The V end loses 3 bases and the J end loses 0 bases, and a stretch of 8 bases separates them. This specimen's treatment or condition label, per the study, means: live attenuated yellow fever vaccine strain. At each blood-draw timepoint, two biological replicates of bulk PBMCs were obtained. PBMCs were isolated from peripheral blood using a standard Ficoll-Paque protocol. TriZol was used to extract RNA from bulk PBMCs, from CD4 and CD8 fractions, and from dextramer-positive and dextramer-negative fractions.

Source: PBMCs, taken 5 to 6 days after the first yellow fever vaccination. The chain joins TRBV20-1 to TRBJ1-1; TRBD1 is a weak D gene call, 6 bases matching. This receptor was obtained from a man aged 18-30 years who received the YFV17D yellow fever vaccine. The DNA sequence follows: TGCAGTGCTAGCGGACAGTTGAACACTGAAGCTTTCTTT. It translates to CSASGQLNTEAFF.